This TCR beta chain was found in a study of T cell changes during pregnancy in multiple sclerosis. Germline CDR1 and CDR2: SGDLS and YYNGEE. After removal of 0 bases from V and 12 bases from J, the junction contained 8 bases not matched to a gene. The CDR3 loop spans 14 amino acids. The table came from immunoSEQ multiplex PCR; TCRdb's copy has only in-frame clones and leaves some out. The repertoire holds 50,000 to 65,000 clones, with 88% as singletons. The TCR sequence derives from a female donor with multiple sclerosis, enrolled in a pregnancy study. V and J are TRBV9 and TRBJ1-1, with TRBD1 matching 10 bases. The source was peripheral blood, collected in the first trimester of pregnancy. The CDR3: CASSVAGQGSKTFF. The CDR3 nucleotides read TGTGCCAGCAGCGTAGCGGGACAGGGGAGTAAAACTTTCTTT.